These 15 T cell receptor beta chains were sequenced from one sample in a study of neurological immune-mediated disorders. TCRdb processed the 5' RACE reads anew with MiXCR; each CDR3 protein has one entry. The table lists more than 35,000 distinct CDR3 sequences, around 2.9% of them singletons. The specimen sequenced was PBMCs. The receptor source for this set is a woman between 50 and 59 years old with multiple sclerosis.

This clonotype has ten or more counts. The genes are TRBV7-8 and TRBJ2-7, with TRBD2 matching over 14 bases. The CDR3 length is 19 residues. J gave up 0 bases and V 1 base, and 8 bases lay outside the gene matches. Germline V CDR1 and CDR2: SGHVS, FQNEAQ. CDR3 nucleotides: TGTGCCAGCAGCTTAGGATTGGGACTAGCGGGAGCGAGCTCCTACGAGCAGTACTTC. Translated, it gives CASSLGLGLAGASSYEQYF.

There are many counts of this clonotype. CDR3 protein: CASSRDAVWETQYF. The CDR3, as DNA: TGTGCCAGCAGCCGGGATGCAGTTTGGGAGACCCAGTACTTC. V usage is TRBV7-2 and J usage is TRBJ2-5, with D possibly TRBD2 on 5 matching bases. The CDR3 extends over 14 amino acids. V was trimmed by 5 bases and J by 5 bases, leaving 15 bases between them. From germline, CDR1 is SGHTA and CDR2 FQGNSA. Full variable domain (missing parts from reference TRBV7-2 and TRBJ2-5): GAGVSQSPSNKVTEKGKDVELRCDPISGHTALYWYRQSLGQGLEFLIYFQGNSAPDKSGLPSDRFSAERTGGSVSTLTIQRTQQEDSAVYLCASSRDAVWETQYFGPGTRLLVL.

This clonotype was found many times. The V gene is TRBV10-3, the J gene TRBJ2-7, with D hard to call. The CDR3 has 13 residues. The germline gives CDR1 ENHRY, CDR2 SYGVKD. Trimming removed 2 bases at V and 2 bases at J, with 7 bases between. Here the CDR3 DNA reads TGTGCCATCAGTGAGCCATCCACCTACGAGCAGTACTTC. Translating it yields CAISEPSTYEQYF.

This clonotype was counted many times. The V call is TRBV12-3 or TRBV12-4, the J call TRBJ2-3; D remains ambiguous. This CDR3 spans 16 amino acids. V lost 4 bases and J 0 bases, leaving 14 bases between the germline ends. This CDR3 reads CASSSDLFTSTDTQYF. CDR3 coding DNA: TGTGCCAGCAGTTCCGATCTTTTTACTAGCACAGATACGCAGTATTTT.

This clonotype was counted at least ten times. This chain connects TRBV7-9 to TRBJ1-1; weak D call: TRBD1 (5 bases). Germline loops: CDR1 SEHNR, CDR2 FQNEAQ (reference sequence). V was shortened by 2 bases and J by 2 bases, with 9 bases between the two germline ends. The CDR3 length is 14 residues. DNA of the CDR3: TGTGCCAGCAGCTTAAGGACACCCAACACTGAAGCTTTCTTT. This codes for CASSLRTPNTEAFF.

The sample holds many counts of this clonotype. V and J are TRBV6-1 and TRBJ2-7; 7 bases align to TRBD1. This CDR3 region has 14 residues. The germline V gene has CDR1 MNHNS and CDR2 SASEGT. The V gene end was trimmed by 3 bases and the J gene end by 6 bases; junction bases not matched to a gene: 8. CDR3 sequence reads: CASSEETGWREQYV. CDR3 in DNA: TGTGCCAGCAGTGAGGAGACAGGGTGGCGCGAGCAGTACGTC.

The chain carries TRBV10-3 and TRBJ2-7; D possibly corresponds to TRBD1 (6 bases). The CDR3 loop spans 14 amino acids. CDR1 ENHRY and CDR2 SYGVKD come from the germline V gene. V was trimmed by 7 bases and J by 2 bases, leaving 15 bases between them. CDR3 coding DNA: TGTGCCATCACTCCCAGGACAGAGACCTACGAGCAGTACTTC. It codes for CAITPRTETYEQYF.

This clonotype was seen many times. The chain links TRBV5-1 to TRBJ1-2; a possible D gene is TRBD1 (5 bases). Deletions cut 1 base from V and 6 bases from J, with 13 bases between. There are 14 residues in the CDR3. Germline values: CDR1 SGHRS, CDR2 YFSETQ. The chain's CDR3 is CASSLRGVDDGYTF. The CDR3 region has the DNA TGCGCCAGCAGCTTGAGAGGGGTCGATGATGGCTACACCTTC.

This clonotype occurred many times. This chain links TRBV20-1 with TRBJ2-2, with D maybe TRBD1 (6 bases). With 6 bases removed from V and 7 bases from J, the gap between germline ends came to 9 bases. CDR1 and CDR2 (germline): DFQATT, SNEGSKA (reference sequence). This CDR3 spans 11 amino acids. The CDR3, as DNA: TGCAGTGCGGCAGGGGTCGGGGAGCTGTTTTTT. Amino acids: CSAAGVGELFF.

The sample holds many counts of this clonotype. This chain joins TRBV20-1 and TRBJ2-5; 10 bases fit TRBD2. The CDR3 is 16 residues long. Germline CDR1 reads DFQATT; CDR2 reads SNEGSKA (reference sequence). The trim removed 1 base at V and 5 bases at J, leaving 10 bases unmatched. CDR3 in amino acids: CSARGVGGLATETQYF. In DNA, the CDR3 is TGCAGTGCTAGAGGAGTTGGGGGACTAGCGACGGAGACCCAGTACTTC.

This clonotype was picked up many times. V gene TRBV11-2 combines with J gene TRBJ2-3, with TRBD2 as a possible D gene (5 bases). V dropped 1 base and J dropped 2 bases, with 16 bases sitting between them. This CDR3 has 17 amino acids. Germline V gene sequence: CDR1 SGHAT, CDR2 FQNNGV. CDR3 DNA sequence: TGTGCCAGCAGCTTAGCCCCTCTAGGGAGATCCACAGATACGCAGTATTTT. Its translation: CASSLAPLGRSTDTQYF.

This clonotype was detected many times. The chain carries TRBV20-1 and TRBJ2-1; no reliable D call. Per germline, CDR1 DFQATT and CDR2 SNEGSKA (reference sequence). The CDR3 is made up of 16 amino acids. V was trimmed by 0 bases and J by 0 bases, leaving 12 bases between them. The CDR3 coding sequence is TGCAGTGCTAGAGATCGGCAGCCCTTCTCCTACAATGAGCAGTTCTTC. It codes for CSARDRQPFSYNEQFF.

This clonotype was found many times. This sequence joins TRBV12-3 or TRBV12-4 and TRBJ2-2; TRBD1 might be the D (5 bases). V was shortened by 3 bases and J by 10 bases, with 9 bases between the two germline ends. The CDR3 has 12 residues. The CDR3 region is CASSFYRKELFF. As DNA, the CDR3 is TGTGCCAGCAGTTTCTACAGGAAGGAGCTGTTTTTT.

This clonotype was counted at least ten times. The chain carries TRBV7-9 and TRBJ2-5; 7 bases map to TRBD1. The CDR3 contains 15 residues. The ends lost 2 bases at V and 5 bases at J; junction bases unmatched: 8. Germline V lookup: CDR1 SEHNR, CDR2 FQNEAQ (reference sequence). The CDR3 DNA sequence: TGTGCCAGCAGCTTAAGTCAGGGGGACGCGGAGACCCAGTACTTC. It encodes CASSLSQGDAETQYF.

The table lists this clonotype with many counts. This chain uses TRBV7-2 with TRBJ2-7, with 7 bases that match TRBD1. J was trimmed by 2 bases and V by 3 bases; bases with no gene match: 7. Germline lookup yields CDR1 SGHTA and CDR2 FQGNSA. This CDR3 has 15 amino acids. CDR3 DNA: TGTGCCAGCAGCTTCGACCGACAGGGACCCTACGAGCAGTACTTC. Amino acids: CASSFDRQGPYEQYF. The full variable domain, in which reference TRBV7-2 and TRBJ2-7 provide the parts outside the CDR3, is GAGVSQSPSNKVTEKGKDVELRCDPISGHTALYWYRQSLGQGLEFLIYFQGNSAPDKSGLPSDRFSAERTGGSVSTLTIQRTQQEDSAVYLCASSFDRQGPYEQYFGPGTRLTVT.